The 22 T cell receptor beta chains in this list originate from one sample, sequenced in a study of Ad26.COV2.S vaccination and SARS-CoV-2 variants. The treatment is: about 20 received Ad26.COV2.S at low or high dose, single or two shots; a few received placebo; per-sample allocation not given. Day 63 after the first vaccine or placebo injection was the time point for sampling. Measured with immunoSEQ multiplex PCR; TCRdb has only the in-frame clones, and not every one. This table has about 250,000 clones, around 87% appearing once. Sequences were derived from peripheral blood, sampled in a trial of Ad26.COV2.S vaccine versus placebo. Receptor source: a person between 18 and 65 years old who received the Ad26.COV2.S COVID-19 vaccine or a placebo.

This clone was observed a few times. The V and J genes are TRBV7-3 and TRBJ1-2, with 8 bases aligning to TRBD1. Trimming cost V 5 bases and J 5 bases; bases outside gene matches: 4. The CDR3 length is 13 residues. Germline CDR1 is SGHTA and CDR2 is FQGTGA. The CDR3, as DNA: TGTGCCAGCAGCGACAGGGGCGGATATGGCTACACCTTC. This codes for CASSDRGGYGYTF. The complete variable domain, with remaining parts taken from reference TRBV7-3 and TRBJ1-2, reads GAGVSQTPSNKVTEKGKYVELRCDPISGHTALYWYRQSLGQGPEFLIYFQGTGAADDSGLPNDRFFAVRPEGSVSTLKIQRTERGDSAVYLCASSDRGGYGYTFGSGTRLTVV.

The J gene is TRBJ1-4, the V gene TRBV5-1, with unresolved D. V lost 5 bases, J lost 4 bases, and 21 bases lay in between. CDR1 is SGHRS and CDR2 is YFSETQ in the germline V gene. The CDR3 runs 17 residues. The CDR3 DNA follows: TGCGCCAGCAGTAAAGGCTTACCGGGCCTCGATAATGAAAAACTGTTTTTT. Protein product: CASSKGLPGLDNEKLFF.

This rearrangement joins TRBV14 to TRBJ2-1, with D maybe TRBD1 (6 bases). The V gene lost 4 bases and the J gene lost 4 bases, with 14 bases spanning the gap. The CDR3 has 15 amino acids. From germline, CDR1 is SGHDN and CDR2 FVKESK. The CDR3 loop reads CASSRQPGVYNEQFF. In DNA, the CDR3 is TGTGCCAGCAGCCGACAACCAGGGGTGTACAATGAGCAGTTCTTC. The whole variable domain, remainder taken from reference TRBV14 and TRBJ2-1, is EAGVTQFPSHSVIEKGQTVTLRCDPISGHDNLYWYRRVMGKEIKFLLHFVKESKQDESGMPNNRFLAERTGGTYSTLKVQPAELEDSGVYFCASSRQPGVYNEQFFGPGTRLTVL.

This clone was counted only a few times. The chain uses TRBV10-2 and TRBJ2-1, with D possibly TRBD1 on 5 matching bases. Germline V gene data show CDR1 as WSHSY and CDR2 as SAAADI. V lost 6 bases and J lost 5, with 14 bases in between. The CDR3 runs to 14 residues. In DNA form, the CDR3 reads TGCGCCAGCAGGCCGTACGACAGAGACAATGAGCAGTTCTTC. As protein: CASRPYDRDNEQFF.

The V gene is TRBV7-2, the J gene TRBJ2-5; TRBD2 matches at 7 bases. CDR1 and CDR2 (germline): SGHTA, FQGNSA. The V segment lost 1 base and the J segment 1 base; nucleotides outside the gene matches: 12. CDR3 length: 18 amino acids. The CDR3 coding sequence is TGTGCCAGCAGCTTAGGCCCGATTAGGGGCGGGGGCCAAGAGACCCAGTACTTC. Its translation: CASSLGPIRGGGQETQYF.

J is TRBJ2-5 and V is TRBV27; D remains unclear. Per the germline V gene, CDR1 is MNHEY and CDR2 is SMNVEV (reference sequence). V lost 3 bases, J lost 5 bases, and 10 bases lay in between. The length of the CDR3 is 13 residues. In DNA, the CDR3 is TGTGCCAGCAGTTTTAGGGCGAGGGAGACCCAGTACTTC. Translating it yields CASSFRARETQYF.

V and J are TRBV7-8 and TRBJ2-7; weak D call: TRBD1 (5 bases). The V end lost 1 base, the J end lost 2 bases, and 15 bases lay between the germline ends. CDR1 and CDR2 from the germline V gene are SGHVS and FQNEAQ. The CDR3 loop spans 16 amino acids. CDR3 residues: CASSLEQAGATYEQYF. The CDR3 region has the DNA TGTGCCAGCAGCTTAGAACAAGCTGGGGCCACCTACGAGCAGTACTTC. Complete variable domain (other parts from reference TRBV7-8 and TRBJ2-7): GAGVSQSPRYKVAKRGQDVALRCDPISGHVSLFWYQQALGQGPEFLTYFQNEAQLDKSGLPSDRFFAERPEGSVSTLKIQRTQQEDSAVYLCASSLEQAGATYEQYFGPGTRLTVT.

The table lists this clone with many counts. The V and J genes are TRBV3-1 (or the pseudogene TRBV3-2) and TRBJ2-7; 14 bases are a match to TRBD2. This CDR3 has 15 amino acids. The J segment lost 2 bases and the V segment lost 4 bases, leaving 1 base of the junction unmatched. Germline assignment: CDR1 LGHDT and CDR2 YNNKEL (reference sequence). The CDR3 region is CASSPGLAGAYEQYF. The CDR3 nucleotides read TGTGCCAGCAGCCCGGGACTAGCGGGAGCCTACGAGCAGTACTTC.

This clone was seen many times. This sequence joins TRBV5-1 and TRBJ1-1; D is undetermined. The germline CDR1 and CDR2 sequences are SGHRS and YFSETQ. The CDR3 spans 14 residues. Trimming took off 2 bases at V and 5 bases at J, with 13 bases between the two ends. In DNA, the CDR3 is TGCGCCAGCAGCTTCTCTACCTCCCAGACTGAAGCTTTCTTT. Its protein product is CASSFSTSQTEAFF.

The V call is TRBV28, the J call TRBJ2-5; D could derive from TRBD1 or TRBD2 (5 bases each). The V end lost 4 bases, the J end lost 5 bases, and 17 bases lay between the germline ends. The CDR3 spans 15 residues. Per germline, CDR1 MDHEN and CDR2 SYDVKM. CDR3 residues: CASSSLGPFGETQYF. CDR3 coding DNA: TGTGCCAGCAGTTCGCTGGGACCTTTTGGGGAGACCCAGTACTTC. The whole variable domain, remainder taken from reference TRBV28 and TRBJ2-5, is DVKVTQSSRYLVKRTGEKVFLECVQDMDHENMFWYRQDPGLGLRLIYFSYDVKMKEKGDIPEGYSVSREKKERFSLILESASTNQTSMYLCASSSLGPFGETQYFGPGTRLLVL.

Only one count was recorded for this clone. The rearrangement links TRBV6-2 or TRBV6-3 to TRBJ2-7; 8 bases are shared with TRBD2. Germline V gene sequence: CDR1 MNHEY, CDR2 SVGEGT. The junction had 2 bases not matched to a gene; V was cut back by 5 bases and J by 2 bases. The CDR3 is made up of 13 amino acids. CDR3 DNA: TGTGCCAGCAGTAGAGCGGGGGCCTACGAGCAGTACTTC. Encoded protein: CASSRAGAYEQYF.

This sequence joins TRBV27 and TRBJ2-5, with 11 bases that match TRBD2. Germline assignment: CDR1 MNHEY and CDR2 SMNVEV (reference sequence). CDR3 size: 17 residues. V lost 5 bases, J lost 6 bases, and 14 bases stayed unmatched. The CDR3 region is CASSPWDSGGARQTQYF. CDR3 sequence (DNA): TGTGCCAGCAGTCCCTGGGATAGCGGGGGGGCTCGGCAGACCCAGTACTTC.

This sequence joins TRBV18 and TRBJ2-5; D may be TRBD2 (6 bases). Looked up from germline, CDR1 is KGHSH and CDR2 is LQKENI. The CDR3 consists of 14 residues. Trimming cost V 0 bases and J 5 bases, with 10 bases left between them. CDR3 DNA: TGTGCCAGCTCACCACCGGGTAGCGGTGAGACCCAGTACTTC. It translates to CASSPPGSGETQYF.

The chain combines TRBV6-1 with TRBJ1-6; TRBD1 aligns across 9 bases. Germline CDR1 and CDR2: MNHNS and SASEGT. This CDR3 region has 15 residues. V trimming: 3 bases; J trimming: 5 bases; junction bases outside the gene matches: 2. This CDR3 is CASSDRTGDNSPLHF. CDR3 sequence (DNA): TGTGCCAGCAGTGACCGGACAGGGGATAATTCACCCCTCCACTTT.

This clone was seen once. The V and J genes are TRBV4-1 and TRBJ1-1, with D perhaps TRBD1 (6 bases). Germline loops: CDR1 MGHRA, CDR2 YSYEKL. This CDR3 spans 16 amino acids. Trimming removed 7 bases from V and 0 bases from J, with 18 bases in between. The DNA for the CDR3 is TGCGCCAGCACCAATTACCCCCGACAGGTGAACACTGAAGCTTTCTTT. It is translated as CASTNYPRQVNTEAFF.

A single count supports this clone. The genes are TRBV7-2 and TRBJ2-1; TRBD1 agrees at 10 bases. Germline V gene data show CDR1 as SGHTA and CDR2 as FQGNSA. The J segment lost 2 bases and the V segment lost 6 bases, leaving 1 base of the junction unmatched. The CDR3 sequence is 14 residues long. CDR3 region: CASSGQGAYNEQFF. As DNA, the CDR3 is TGTGCCAGCAGTGGACAGGGGGCCTACAATGAGCAGTTCTTC. Drawing the rest from reference TRBV7-2 and TRBJ2-1, the complete variable domain is GAGVSQSPSNKVTEKGKDVELRCDPISGHTALYWYRQSLGQGLEFLIYFQGNSAPDKSGLPSDRFSAERTGGSVSTLTIQRTQQEDSAVYLCASSGQGAYNEQFFGPGTRLTVL.

The V and J genes are TRBV27 and TRBJ2-5; the match to TRBD2 covers 8 bases. J gave up 3 bases and V 7 bases, and 4 bases lay outside the gene matches. The CDR3 is made up of 13 amino acids. CDR1 MNHEY and CDR2 SMNVEV come from the germline V gene (reference sequence). In DNA, the CDR3 is TGTGCCAGCATCGGAGCGGGAGAAGAGACCCAGTACTTC. Amino acids: CASIGAGEETQYF.

The V gene is TRBV5-4, the J gene TRBJ2-2; the match to TRBD2 covers 13 bases. This CDR3 has 19 residues. The junction had 14 bases not matched to a gene; V was cut back by 4 bases and J by 5 bases. Germline V gene data show CDR1 as SGHNT and CDR2 as YYREEE (reference sequence). This CDR3 is CASSRPGLAGPEGTGELFF. The DNA of the CDR3 is TGTGCCAGCAGCAGGCCGGGACTAGCGGGGCCCGAGGGGACCGGGGAGCTGTTTTTT.

The V and J genes are TRBV3-1 (or the pseudogene TRBV3-2) and TRBJ2-5; 8 bases match TRBD2. This CDR3 comprises 17 residues. The germline V gene encodes CDR1 LGHDT and CDR2 YNNKEL (reference sequence). The V segment lost 5 bases and the J segment 5 bases; nucleotides outside the gene matches: 16. CDR3 loop: CASSDRTLAAVRETQYF. CDR3 bases: TGTGCCAGCAGCGACCGAACACTAGCGGCCGTTCGGGAGACCCAGTACTTC.

The CDR3 DNA reads TGTGCCAGCAGTGAAACTTCCTACGAGCAGTACTTC. It specifies CASSETSYEQYF. This chain uses TRBV25-1 with TRBJ2-7; D is ambiguous. Trimming pared 2 bases from V and 1 base from J, leaving 3 bases between. Germline CDR1 reads MGHDK; CDR2 reads SYGVNS. The CDR3 runs 12 residues.

The rearrangement joins TRBV18 to TRBJ2-3; 10 bases are shared with TRBD1. The V and J ends lost 8 bases and 4 bases, in that order; junction bases with no gene match: 3. Germline CDR1 is KGHSH and CDR2 is LQKENI. The CDR3 consists of 13 residues. This CDR3 is CASGQGVSDTQYF. CDR3 sequence (DNA): TGTGCCAGCGGACAGGGGGTCTCAGATACGCAGTATTTT. Variable domain in full (rest from reference TRBV18 and TRBJ2-3): NAGVMQNPRHLVRRRGQEARLRCSPMKGHSHVYWYRQLPEEGLKFMVYLQKENIIDESGMPKERFSAEFPKEGPSILRIQQVVRGDSAAYFCASGQGVSDTQYFGPGTRLTVL.

The DNA for the CDR3 is TGTGCCAGCAGTGTAGGGAGACAGGGTTGGCCTGAAGCTTTCTTT. It yields the protein CASSVGRQGWPEAFF. The rearrangement links TRBV2 to TRBJ1-1; TRBD1 aligns across 7 bases. From germline, CDR1 is SNHLY and CDR2 FYNNEI. Unmatched junction bases numbered 11, after V lost 4 bases and J lost 6 bases. The CDR3 sequence is 15 residues long. Together with reference TRBV2 and TRBJ1-1, the CDR3 gives the full variable domain: EPEVTQTPSHQVTQMGQEVILRCVPISNHLYFYWYRQILGQKVEFLVSFYNNEISEKSEIFDDQFSVERPDGSNFTLKIRSTKLEDSAMYFCASSVGRQGWPEAFFGQGTRLTVV.